This T cell receptor beta chain originates from a study of blood T cell repertoires in COVID-19 (dated by TCRdb to 2018 to 2021). Context from the whole study: Samples covering the acute and convalescent phases of COVID-19 were provided by collaborators in the United States, Italy and Spain. The material from the prospective study consisted of cDNA or gDNA derived from T cells, B-cell-depleted T cells, or PBMCs. The dataset comprised deeply sampled blood TCRbeta repertoires from subjects exposed to, actively infected with, or recovered from COVID-19. The repertoires were released in a freely available public database intended as a resource for research on the immune response to SARS-CoV-2. Samples came from the ongoing ImmuneRACE study (first 160 participants) plus 1,254 subjects from 6 global collaborators. Sample metadata almost always included a de-identified subject ID, COVID-19 status, age in years and sex. HLA class I and class II types, where available, came from metadata supplied by the sample provider rather than from assay-based typing.

Findings and caveats that apply to the study as a whole: How much clinical and demographic metadata was included differed by source and by participant, and the metadata was provided uncurated.

The CDR3 has 15 amino acids, counting the end cysteine and phenylalanine. The kept DNA is CDR3 alone, 45 bases in frame from the first base. CDR1 LGHNA and CDR2 YNFKEQ are derived from the germline V gene. V drops 0 bases and J drops 3 bases, leaving 9 bases in between. TCRbeta CDR3 regions were amplified from genomic DNA using the immunoSEQ Assay, a bias-controlled multiplex PCR. Regarding the original processing steps: The number of nucleated cells in each sample was estimated from the amplification of reference gene primers within the assay. To quantify the absolute abundance of each unique TCRbeta CDR3 rearrangement, sequence reads were collapsed and filtered. For each sample, productive Simpson clonality was calculated as the square root of Simpson's diversity index across productive rearrangements. The immuneACCESS repertoire file appears here via TCRdb, limited to in-frame rearrangements. These files lack a portion of the clones; in checked studies, under half of the deficit traces to unresolved V genes, and the cause of the others is not known. The V and J calls and clone size were taken over from that table, and D and trimming were inferred from the DNA. The sample table shows 500,000 or so clones, and around 87% are seen once. Roughly 0.7% of the sample is taken by the ten largest.

In the case of this clone: Its target antigen remains unknown. Base qualities are missing; no much larger clone stands one base away.

Participants in the prospective study were enrolled through a virtual design, were aged about 18 to 90 years, and lived in roughly 26 United States geographic areas. To assign participants to cohorts, the prospective study relied on clinical history that participants themselves reported in a screening survey and a study questionnaire. Recovered participants in ImmuneRACE Cohort 3 were defined as having two consecutive negative NP/OP PCR tests, clearance from a healthcare professional, or resolution of symptoms. In the prospective study, whole blood, serum and a nasopharyngeal or oropharyngeal swab were collected from each participant by mobile phlebotomists. Prospective study participants could optionally give additional blood draws and questionnaires over an approximately two-month period. Prospective study blood samples were shipped either frozen or at room temperature before DNA extraction.

Sequenced input: PBMCs or T cells enriched from blood (not recorded which). The sequence was obtained from a woman between 18 and 30 years old who had recovered from COVID-19. The chain uses TRBV4-2 and TRBJ2-1; confidence is insufficient to name the D gene. The DNA reads TGTGCCAGCAGCCAAGATAACTCTCTCTACAATGAGCAGTTCTTC. Its protein reads: CASSQDNSLYNEQFF.